This T cell receptor (beta chain) was identified during a study of chemoradiotherapy in HPV16-positive cancers. Across the whole study: Functional T-cell assays on a couple of HPV16-positive patients' cells defined candidate HPV-specific clones and common TCR motifs.

CDR3 length: 15 amino acids. Germline CDR1 SGHDN, CDR2 FVKESK. With 3 bases clipped from V and 9 bases from J, the junction kept 6 bases outside the gene matches. Study-wide results and limits: Better recurrence-free survival went with HPV-responsive T-cell expansion in HPV16-positive patients. Candidate HPV-specific clones and E7-related TCR motifs grew in tumor during treatment. Only a couple of HPV16-positive patients supplied the functional HPV-specificity definition.

Profiled with immunoSEQ multiplex PCR; TCRdb holds only in-frame clones, not every one. Of approximately 50,000 clones in the sample, about 88% are singletons; the top ten hold roughly 3%. A note on this clone: The antigen is undetermined.

This chain connects TRBV14 to TRBJ2-5; TRBD2 matches 14 bases. The clonotype was recovered from a human donor with HPV-associated anogenital cancer. The source material was blood, sampled from a patient who underwent chemoradiotherapy. The CDR3 DNA sequence: TGTGCCAGCAGCCAGGGGGGACTAGCGGGAGTACCCCAGTACTTC. Amino acid sequence: CASSQGGLAGVPQYF.